This passage covers 30 T cell receptor beta chains from one sample sequenced in a study of T cell changes during pregnancy in multiple sclerosis. The data were produced by immunoSEQ multiplex PCR, yet TCRdb's version contains in-frame clones alone and is incomplete. The sample has about 74,000 clones, roughly 93% seen once. Sequencing used peripheral blood, obtained in the third trimester of pregnancy. The source of these receptors is a female donor with multiple sclerosis, enrolled in a pregnancy study.

The J gene is TRBJ1-1, the V gene TRBV6-5; D not certain. V lost 6 bases and J lost 3, with 14 bases in between. The CDR3 contains 14 residues. The germline CDR1 and CDR2 sequences are MNHEY and SVGAGI. The CDR3 region is CASRSLPADTEAFF. The DNA of the CDR3 is TGTGCCAGCAGAAGTCTTCCCGCGGACACTGAAGCTTTCTTT.

This chain joins TRBV5-1 and TRBJ1-1; 9 bases map to TRBD1. The trim removed 4 bases at V and 3 bases at J, leaving 7 bases unmatched. Germline CDR1 and CDR2: SGHRS and YFSETQ. CDR3 length equals 15 residues. The CDR3 DNA is TGCGCCAGCAGCAAGGGACAGGGTGCGGACACTGAAGCTTTCTTT. Translated: CASSKGQGADTEAFF.

This clone has a handful of counts. This chain joins TRBV5-1 and TRBJ1-2; 8 bases align to TRBD1. Germline CDR1 SGHRS, CDR2 YFSETQ. The CDR3 spans 15 residues. Losses at the gene ends were 3 bases for V and 2 bases for J; bases not matched to a gene: 6. The CDR3 reads CASSYQTGGNYGYTF. The DNA of the CDR3 is TGCGCCAGCAGCTATCAAACAGGGGGGAACTATGGCTACACCTTC.

The V call is TRBV4-3, the J call TRBJ2-3, with 10 bases lining up with TRBD2. CDR3 length equals 15 residues. V dropped 4 bases and J dropped 0; count of bases not matched to a gene: 1. Germline lookup yields CDR1 LGHNA and CDR2 YSLEER. The CDR3 sequence is CASSPTSGSTDTQYF. CDR3 DNA sequence: TGCGCCAGCAGCCCGACTAGCGGGAGCACAGATACGCAGTATTTT.

V and J are TRBV4-3 and TRBJ2-1; perhaps TRBD1 as D (5 bases). V dropped 4 bases and J dropped 10 bases, with 20 bases sitting between them. The CDR3 loop spans 15 amino acids. The V gene's germline CDR1 is LGHNA and CDR2 YSLEER. The CDR3 protein is CASSLITGPENEQFF. For the CDR3, the DNA is TGCGCCAGCAGCCTCATAACAGGACCCGAGAACGAGCAGTTCTTC.

The V and J genes are TRBV7-8 and TRBJ2-1, with 7 bases identical to TRBD2. This CDR3 region has 15 residues. Per germline, CDR1 SGHVS and CDR2 FQNEAQ. Trimming at V came to 2 bases and at J to 3 bases, leaving 4 bases not matched to a gene. CDR3 sequence reads: CASSLHGDYYNEQFF. Written as DNA, the CDR3 is TGTGCCAGCAGCTTACACGGGGACTACTACAATGAGCAGTTCTTC.

V usage is TRBV28 and J usage is TRBJ1-3; no clear D gene. The V end lost 2 bases, the J end lost 4 bases, and 6 bases lay between the germline ends. The CDR3 runs 13 residues. Germline V gene lookup returns CDR1 MDHEN and CDR2 SYDVKM. The CDR3 coding sequence is TGTGCCAGCAGTTTAGGCGGGGGAAACACCATATATTTT. Protein: CASSLGGGNTIYF. The entire variable domain, with the rest obtained from reference TRBV28 and TRBJ1-3, is as follows: DVKVTQSSRYLVKRTGEKVFLECVQDMDHENMFWYRQDPGLGLRLIYFSYDVKMKEKGDIPEGYSVSREKKERFSLILESASTNQTSMYLCASSLGGGNTIYFGEGSWLTVV.

The V gene is TRBV19, the J gene TRBJ1-5; 9 positions match TRBD1. Losses at the gene ends were 4 bases for V and 4 bases for J; bases not matched to a gene: 8. Germline V gene data show CDR1 as LNHDA and CDR2 as SQIVND (reference sequence). This CDR3 is 16 amino acids long. The CDR3 is CASSTTPDRGNQPQHF. CDR3 in DNA: TGTGCCAGTAGTACAACCCCGGACAGGGGAAATCAGCCCCAGCATTTT.

The chain carries TRBV19 and TRBJ2-5, with TRBD2 matching 10 bases. The germline CDR1 and CDR2 sequences are LNHDA and SQIVND (reference sequence). The CDR3 is 16 residues long. V shed 5 bases and J 4 bases; nucleotides not matched to a gene: 10. DNA of the CDR3: TGTGCCAGTAGTGCGGCAGCGGGGGGGCAACGAGAGACCCAGTACTTC. Its translation: CASSAAAGGQRETQYF.

The V call is TRBV28, the J call TRBJ1-4; D ambiguous. The CDR3 totals 14 residues. V was clipped by 6 bases and J by 4 bases, with 12 bases between them. CDR1 is MDHEN, CDR2 SYDVKM, per germline. CDR3 in DNA: TGTGCCAGCAGGTCCGGCAGCGATAATGAAAAACTGTTTTTT. Translating gives CASRSGSDNEKLFF.

The chain carries TRBV4-2 and TRBJ2-2, with a tentative D call TRBD1 (6 bases). This CDR3 comprises 15 residues. V gave up 0 bases and J gave up 8 bases, with 13 bases separating them. Germline V lookup: CDR1 LGHNA, CDR2 YNFKEQ. The CDR3 DNA reads as TGTGCCAGCAGCCAAGATCAGGGGCGGGTGGGGGAGCTGTTTTTT. Amino acids: CASSQDQGRVGELFF.

The CDR3 nucleotides are TGTGCCAGCAGTTCTGGACAGGGGTTACAGCCCCAGCATTTT. This translates into CASSSGQGLQPQHF. This chain joins TRBV6-6 and TRBJ1-5; 9 nucleotides match TRBD1. From germline, CDR1 is MNHNY and CDR2 SVGAGI (reference sequence). The trim removed 4 bases at V and 7 bases at J, leaving 5 bases unmatched. The CDR3 has 14 residues.

This chain joins TRBV6-1 and TRBJ2-5; 14 bases match TRBD2. Germline CDR1 is MNHNS and CDR2 is SASEGT. The CDR3 is 15 residues long. The ends lost 4 bases at V and 4 bases at J; junction bases unmatched: 2. The CDR3 loop reads CASSGLAGGAETQYF. In DNA, the CDR3 is TGTGCCAGCAGTGGACTAGCGGGGGGGGCAGAGACCCAGTACTTC.

The rearrangement links TRBV27 to TRBJ1-4, with a possible D match to TRBD1 (6 bases). CDR1 and CDR2 from the germline V gene are MNHEY and SMNVEV (reference sequence). V was cut by 6 bases and J by 3 bases, with 14 bases left in between. The CDR3 totals 15 residues. The CDR3 is CASSPDWTANEKLFF. The CDR3 DNA sequence: TGTGCCAGCAGCCCTGACTGGACAGCTAATGAAAAACTGTTTTTT.

This chain links TRBV7-2 with TRBJ1-4; TRBD1 might be the D (5 bases). Trimming pared 1 base from V and 7 bases from J, leaving 13 bases between. CDR3 length: 15 amino acids. The germline gives CDR1 SGHTA, CDR2 FQGNSA. The DNA of the CDR3 is TGTGCCAGCAGCTTAGAAGGGCAGGGCGGTGAAAAACTGTTTTTT. Translated, it gives CASSLEGQGGEKLFF.

CDR3: CAGGTSYYNEQFF. The CDR3 nucleotides are TGTGCCGGCGGGACTAGCTACTACAATGAGCAGTTCTTC. The chain has TRBV30 and TRBJ2-1, with 9 positions matching TRBD2. CDR1 and CDR2 (germline): GTSNPN, SVGIG (reference sequence). The V gene end was trimmed by 8 bases and the J gene end by 3 bases; junction bases not matched to a gene: 5. CDR3 length equals 13 residues.

V is TRBV5-6 and J is TRBJ2-5; 7 nucleotides line up with TRBD1. V lost 1 base and J lost 4; bases outside the gene matches: 7. The CDR3 is 15 amino acids. Germline V gene lookup returns CDR1 SGHDT and CDR2 YYEEEE. The CDR3 protein is CASSLRGRGPETQYF. CDR3 in DNA: TGTGCCAGCAGCTTGAGGGGAAGGGGGCCAGAGACCCAGTACTTC.

This clone was detected only once. The chain recombines TRBV2 with TRBJ1-2, with a tentative D call TRBD1 (5 bases). Trimming shortened V by 1 base and J by 5 bases, and 14 bases separated the two germline ends. The CDR3 covers 15 residues. CDR1 is SNHLY and CDR2 is FYNNEI in the germline V gene. The CDR3 reads CASSEDEQALYGYTF. In nucleotides, the CDR3 is TGTGCCAGCAGTGAAGATGAACAGGCCTTATATGGCTACACCTTC.

CDR3 sequence (DNA): TGCGCCAGCAGCTTGCAGTCGATGACAGATACGCAGTATTTT. It codes for CASSLQSMTDTQYF. This chain connects TRBV5-1 to TRBJ2-3; D unclear. This CDR3 has 14 amino acids. Trimming took 1 base from V and 3 from J, leaving 9 bases between them. CDR1 SGHRS and CDR2 YFSETQ come from the germline V gene.

V usage is TRBV15 and J usage is TRBJ1-5; 9 bases map to TRBD1. The J segment lost 5 bases and the V segment lost 3 bases, leaving 5 bases of the junction unmatched. The CDR3 covers 15 residues. CDR1 and CDR2 from the germline V gene are LNHNV and YYDKDF (reference sequence). CDR3 bases: TGTGCCACCAGCAGTGACAGGGGGTGGGATCAGCCCCAGCATTTT. Translation gives CATSSDRGWDQPQHF.

The rearrangement links TRBV2 to TRBJ1-2, with 8 positions matching TRBD1. The CDR3 length is 13 residues. After removal of 6 bases from V and 5 bases from J, the junction contained 5 bases not matched to a gene. Germline CDR1 is SNHLY and CDR2 is FYNNEI. Here the CDR3 reads CASSHQGAYGYTF. The CDR3 nucleotides read TGTGCCAGCAGCCATCAGGGGGCGTATGGCTACACCTTC. Full variable domain (outside the CDR3, taken from reference TRBV2 and TRBJ1-2): EPEVTQTPSHQVTQMGQEVILRCVPISNHLYFYWYRQILGQKVEFLVSFYNNEISEKSEIFDDQFSVERPDGSNFTLKIRSTKLEDSAMYFCASSHQGAYGYTFGSGTRLTVV.

The chain uses TRBV28 and TRBJ2-3; 7 bases align to TRBD1. Germline values: CDR1 MDHEN, CDR2 SYDVKM. CDR3 length equals 15 residues. V trimming: 6 bases; J trimming: 0 bases; junction bases outside the gene matches: 6. The CDR3 DNA is TGTGCCAGCAGGGAACAGGGGTTTAGCACAGATACGCAGTATTTT. It specifies CASREQGFSTDTQYF.

V gene TRBV12-5 combines with J gene TRBJ2-2; the match to TRBD2 covers 8 bases. Germline V gene data show CDR1 as LGHNT and CDR2 as FRNRAP. This CDR3 contains 15 residues. V was pared by 1 base and J by 7 bases, with 5 bases of the junction left unmatched. The CDR3 spells CASGLGRGGLGELFF. The CDR3 region has the DNA TGTGCTAGTGGTTTGGGTCGGGGGGGCCTCGGGGAGCTGTTTTTT.

The chain joins TRBV5-4 to TRBJ1-2; D is perhaps TRBD1 (6 bases). The CDR3 has 13 amino acids. The germline V gene encodes CDR1 SGHNT and CDR2 YYREEE (reference sequence). Trimming took 2 bases from V and 7 from J, leaving 12 bases between them. The CDR3 DNA reads TGTGCCAGCAGCTTCAGGGGTTCGGCTGGCTACACCTTC. Protein sequence: CASSFRGSAGYTF.

The V gene is TRBV19, the J gene TRBJ1-5; TRBD1 matches at 7 bases. The CDR3 length is 14 residues. The V gene's germline CDR1 is LNHDA and CDR2 SQIVND (reference sequence). The J segment lost 2 bases and the V segment lost 7 bases, leaving 5 bases of the junction unmatched. CDR3 residues: CASNRQGGNQPQHF. In nucleotides, the CDR3 is TGTGCCAGTAATAGACAGGGTGGCAATCAGCCCCAGCATTTT.

On this clone itself: One junction end does not reproduce the germline sequence, and a read error may be involved. This chain joins TRBV30 and TRBJ2-2; perhaps TRBD2 as D (6 bases). Germline V lookup: CDR1 GTSNPN, CDR2 SVGIG (reference sequence). This CDR3 is 14 amino acids long. The CDR3 DNA reads TGTGCCTGGAGCCCCGGGACCTACACCGGGGGGCTGTTTTTT. It translates to CAWSPGTYTGGLFF.

The chain couples TRBV30 to TRBJ2-3; D may be TRBD2 (7 bases). The CDR3 consists of 14 residues. V was clipped by 0 bases and J by 5 bases, with 12 bases between them. Germline assignment: CDR1 GTSNPN and CDR2 SVGIG (reference sequence). The CDR3 DNA sequence: TGTGCCTGGAGTGTAGGGGGGGCCGGAGATACGCAGTATTTT. This translates into CAWSVGGAGDTQYF.

The gene calls are TRBV29-1 and TRBJ1-1; D unresolved. Trimming took off 7 bases at V and 3 bases at J, with 15 bases between the two ends. CDR1 is SQVTM and CDR2 is ANQGSEA in the germline V gene. This CDR3 is 13 amino acids long. CDR3 coding DNA: TGCAGCGAGTCCCCGGGGAGGGACACTGAAGCTTTCTTT. It translates to CSESPGRDTEAFF.

This clone was seen only once. The rearrangement joins TRBV28 to TRBJ1-1; D possibly corresponds to TRBD1 (6 bases). CDR1 and CDR2 (germline): MDHEN, SYDVKM. This CDR3 spans 13 amino acids. Trimming left V 0 bases short and J 6 bases short, with 8 bases between. CDR3 nucleotide sequence: TGTGCCAGCAGTTTATGGGGGGCCCCTGAAGCTTTCTTT. Protein: CASSLWGAPEAFF.

The chain couples TRBV5-1 to TRBJ1-3, with no clear D. The V gene lost 4 bases and the J gene lost 0 bases, with 8 bases spanning the gap. This CDR3 is 14 amino acids long. In germline, CDR1 is SGHRS, CDR2 YFSETQ. The CDR3 nucleotides read TGCGCCAGCAGCACAAGTTACTCTGGAAACACCATATATTTT. It codes for CASSTSYSGNTIYF.